This is a list of T cell receptor beta chains from one sample in a study of shared clonotypes between healthy human individuals. The data were produced by immunoSEQ multiplex PCR, yet TCRdb's version contains in-frame clones alone and is incomplete. This sample carries 2 million to 2.5 million clones, roughly 95% of them seen once, and the ten largest clones take 0.9% to 1.3%. Specimen: naive CD8+ T cells sorted from blood. The receptors shown here come from a man aged 18 to 35 in good health. Each CDR3 is given with its conserved first and last residue. A D gene is named only where the DNA matches it firmly. Size tells how often a clone was seen (once, few, many) or the class of an expanded clone, and some rows leave it out.

j_gene: TRBJ2-5; v_gene: TRBV27; d_gene: NA; abundance: NA; CDR3nt: TGTGCCAGCAGTTTAGGGGGCAGGGATGAGACCCAGTACTTC; CDR3aa: CASSLGGRDETQYF
j_gene: TRBJ2-1; v_gene: TRBV7-9; d_gene: TRBD2; abundance: NA; CDR3nt: TGTGCCAGCAGCTTAGTGACTAGCGGGAATGAGCAGTTCTTC; CDR3aa: CASSLVTSGNEQFF
j_gene: TRBJ2-5; v_gene: TRBV29-1; d_gene: NA; abundance: few; CDR3nt: TGCAGCGTTGAAAAGGGGTTGAGTTACGAAGAGACCCAGTACTTC; CDR3aa: CSVEKGLSYEETQYF
j_gene: TRBJ1-2; v_gene: TRBV9; d_gene: NA; abundance: NA; CDR3nt: TGTGCCAGCAGCGTAGCGAGCGAGGGGAACTATGGCTACACCTTC; CDR3aa: CASSVASEGNYGYTF
j_gene: TRBJ2-5; v_gene: TRBV6-5; d_gene: TRBD1; abundance: few; CDR3nt: TGTGCCAGCAGTTACTCGACAGGGATCCAAGAGACCCAGTACTTC; CDR3aa: CASSYSTGIQETQYF
j_gene: TRBJ2-7; v_gene: TRBV7-8; d_gene: TRBD2; abundance: NA; CDR3nt: TGTGCCAGCAGCACTCTAGCGGGAGGACTCTACGAGCAGTACTTC; CDR3aa: CASSTLAGGLYEQYF
j_gene: TRBJ1-4; v_gene: TRBV6-1; d_gene: NA; abundance: NA; CDR3nt: TGTGCCAGCAGTGAGCAGGGGTCAACTAATGAAAAACTGTTTTTT; CDR3aa: CASSEQGSTNEKLFF
j_gene: TRBJ1-5; v_gene: TRBV7-9; d_gene: TRBD1; abundance: NA; CDR3nt: TGTGCCAGCAGCCTAGACAGGGCGGGTTCGAATCAGCCCCAGCATTTT; CDR3aa: CASSLDRAGSNQPQHF
j_gene: TRBJ1-1; v_gene: TRBV5-1; d_gene: TRBD1; abundance: NA; CDR3nt: TGCGCCAGCAGCTTAGGACAGGGTTTCACTGAAGCTTTCTTT; CDR3aa: CASSLGQGFTEAFF
j_gene: TRBJ2-3; v_gene: TRBV4-1; d_gene: TRBD1; abundance: NA; CDR3nt: TGCGCCAGCAGCCAAGTACAGGGGGCCACAGATACGCAGTATTTT; CDR3aa: CASSQVQGATDTQYF
j_gene: TRBJ1-1; v_gene: TRBV10-2; d_gene: NA; abundance: NA; CDR3nt: TGCGCCAGCCGGGCGGGGGGCGCGTCGAGCACTGAAGCTTTCTTT; CDR3aa: CASRAGGASSTEAFF
j_gene: TRBJ1-3; v_gene: TRBV5-1; d_gene: NA; abundance: NA; CDR3nt: TGCGCCAGCAGCTTGGTAGCAGGGAAAGGAAACACCATATATTTT; CDR3aa: CASSLVAGKGNTIYF
j_gene: TRBJ2-7; v_gene: TRBV5-6; d_gene: TRBD2; abundance: NA; CDR3nt: TGTGCCAGCAGCACCGAGGAGCTTGCGGGAGGACGTTACGAGCAGTACTTC; CDR3aa: CASSTEELAGGRYEQYF
j_gene: TRBJ1-3; v_gene: TRBV4-1; d_gene: NA; abundance: NA; CDR3nt: TGCGCCAGCAGCCAAGACAGGAGCTCTGGAAACACCATATATTTT; CDR3aa: CASSQDRSSGNTIYF
j_gene: TRBJ2-7; v_gene: TRBV18; d_gene: NA; abundance: NA; CDR3nt: TGTGCCAGCTCACCACCGGACGGGGCCTACGAGCAGTACTTC; CDR3aa: CASSPPDGAYEQYF
j_gene: TRBJ1-4; v_gene: TRBV5-1; d_gene: NA; abundance: NA; CDR3nt: TGCGCTAGCAGCAAGGACAGCCTTAATGAAAAACTGTTTTTT; CDR3aa: CASSKDSLNEKLFF
j_gene: TRBJ2-7; v_gene: TRBV5-6; d_gene: TRBD2; abundance: NA; CDR3nt: TGTGCCAGCAGCCCGGCGATAGGACTAGCGGGAGAAAGGGTCGAGCAGTACTTC; CDR3aa: CASSPAIGLAGERVEQYF
j_gene: TRBJ1-2; v_gene: TRBV6-5; d_gene: NA; abundance: NA; CDR3nt: TGTGCCAGCAGTTACGGGGGGATGGATGGCTACACCTTC; CDR3aa: CASSYGGMDGYTF
j_gene: TRBJ2-5; v_gene: TRBV27; d_gene: NA; abundance: NA; CDR3nt: TGTGCCAGCAGCCCGGACAGACCGCAAGAGACCCAGTACTTC; CDR3aa: CASSPDRPQETQYF
j_gene: TRBJ1-1; v_gene: TRBV6-5; d_gene: NA; abundance: NA; CDR3nt: TGTGCCAGCAGTTACCGGAAGACAGGGAACACTGAAGCTTTCTTT; CDR3aa: CASSYRKTGNTEAFF
j_gene: TRBJ2-1; v_gene: TRBV5-6; d_gene: NA; abundance: NA; CDR3nt: TGTGCCAGCACCTTCTCGGTGACAAATGAGCAGTTCTTC; CDR3aa: CASTFSVTNEQFF
j_gene: TRBJ2-2; v_gene: TRBV13; d_gene: NA; abundance: NA; CDR3nt: TGTGCCAGCAGCCCCAGGGGCCCCACCGGGGAGCTGTTTTTT; CDR3aa: CASSPRGPTGELFF
j_gene: TRBJ2-3; v_gene: TRBV11-3; d_gene: TRBD2; abundance: NA; CDR3nt: TGTGCCAGCAGCCCGACTAGCGGGGGGGCCGGAGATACGCAGTATTTT; CDR3aa: CASSPTSGGAGDTQYF
j_gene: TRBJ1-5; v_gene: TRBV15; d_gene: NA; abundance: NA; CDR3nt: TGTGCCACCAGCATACTTATCGGGGGCAGCAATCAGCCCCAGCATTTT; CDR3aa: CATSILIGGSNQPQHF
j_gene: TRBJ1-4; v_gene: TRBV19; d_gene: NA; abundance: NA; CDR3nt: TGTGCCAGTAGTACCCTGACAGGCTCCAATGAAAAACTGTTTTTT; CDR3aa: CASSTLTGSNEKLFF
j_gene: TRBJ2-7; v_gene: TRBV13; d_gene: NA; abundance: NA; CDR3nt: TGTGCCAGCAGCCAAGAGGGGGCTAGCGTCTACGAGCAGTACTTC; CDR3aa: CASSQEGASVYEQYF
j_gene: TRBJ2-1; v_gene: TRBV13; d_gene: NA; abundance: NA; CDR3nt: TGTGCCAGCAGCTTAGGTGGGAGCTCCTACAATGAGCAGTTCTTC; CDR3aa: CASSLGGSSYNEQFF
j_gene: TRBJ1-5; v_gene: TRBV19; d_gene: NA; abundance: NA; CDR3nt: TGTGCCAGTAGTATTGAAGGGTCAGGGTGGGGTCGTCAGCCCCAGCATTTT; CDR3aa: CASSIEGSGWGRQPQHF
j_gene: TRBJ1-4; v_gene: TRBV25-1; d_gene: NA; abundance: NA; CDR3nt: TGTGCCAGCAGTGGGATCGGTTTAACTAATGAAAAACTGTTTTTT; CDR3aa: CASSGIGLTNEKLFF
j_gene: TRBJ2-7; v_gene: TRBV15; d_gene: NA; abundance: NA; CDR3nt: TGTGCCACCAGCAGTCTCACAGGTTTCTCCTACGAGCAGTACTTC; CDR3aa: CATSSLTGFSYEQYF
j_gene: TRBJ2-2; v_gene: TRBV30; d_gene: NA; abundance: NA; CDR3nt: TGTGCCTGGAGGGGCATCGGGATCGGGGAGCTGTTTTTT; CDR3aa: CAWRGIGIGELFF
j_gene: TRBJ2-3; v_gene: TRBV5-6; d_gene: TRBD1; abundance: NA; CDR3nt: TGTGCCAGCAGCACCGGGACAGGGACAGATACGCAGTATTTT; CDR3aa: CASSTGTGTDTQYF
j_gene: TRBJ2-7; v_gene: TRBV9; d_gene: TRBD1; abundance: NA; CDR3nt: TGTGCCAGCAGCGCCGGACAGGGGAATACTTACGAGCAGTACTTC; CDR3aa: CASSAGQGNTYEQYF
j_gene: TRBJ2-3; v_gene: TRBV7-9; d_gene: TRBD2; abundance: NA; CDR3nt: TGTGCCAGCAGCTCTCGGACTAGCGGGAGTCGGGGCACAGATACGCAGTATTTT; CDR3aa: CASSSRTSGSRGTDTQYF
j_gene: TRBJ1-4; v_gene: TRBV7-9; d_gene: NA; abundance: NA; CDR3nt: TGTGCCAGCAGCTCTCCGGAGGGGCCCTCAAATGAAAAACTGTTTTTT; CDR3aa: CASSSPEGPSNEKLFF
j_gene: TRBJ1-2; v_gene: TRBV6-5; d_gene: NA; abundance: NA; CDR3nt: TGTGCCAGCAGTTACTCGAATTTGCCGGGAGTAGATGGCTACACCTTC; CDR3aa: CASSYSNLPGVDGYTF
j_gene: TRBJ1-2; v_gene: TRBV5-4; d_gene: NA; abundance: NA; CDR3nt: TGTGCCAGCAGCTTGGGGACAGATGATGGCTACACCTTC; CDR3aa: CASSLGTDDGYTF
j_gene: TRBJ1-2; v_gene: TRBV28; d_gene: NA; abundance: NA; CDR3nt: TGTGCCAGCAGTTCTCCCGAATTCGGTGGCTACACCTTC; CDR3aa: CASSSPEFGGYTF
j_gene: TRBJ2-5; v_gene: TRBV7-9; d_gene: NA; abundance: NA; CDR3nt: TGTGCCAGCAGTTCCAGCGGGACAGACCAAGAGACCCAGTACTTC; CDR3aa: CASSSSGTDQETQYF
j_gene: TRBJ2-7; v_gene: TRBV6-5; d_gene: NA; abundance: NA; CDR3nt: TGTGCCAGCAGTTACGGGTTAGGTTACGAGCAGTACTTC; CDR3aa: CASSYGLGYEQYF
j_gene: TRBJ1-2; v_gene: TRBV28; d_gene: NA; abundance: NA; CDR3nt: TGTGCCAGCAGTTCTGGGACGGCCTTGGGGAGGGTCGGCTACACCTTC; CDR3aa: CASSSGTALGRVGYTF
j_gene: TRBJ1-5; v_gene: TRBV25-1; d_gene: NA; abundance: NA; CDR3nt: TGTGCCAGCAGTGGAGGGGAGGGCCAGCCCCAGCATTTT; CDR3aa: CASSGGEGQPQHF
j_gene: TRBJ2-5; v_gene: TRBV4-1; d_gene: TRBD2; abundance: NA; CDR3nt: TGCGCCAGCAGCCAAGACGTGGCTAGCGGGAGGGAGACCCAGTACTTC; CDR3aa: CASSQDVASGRETQYF
j_gene: TRBJ2-1; v_gene: TRBV7-6; d_gene: NA; abundance: NA; CDR3nt: TGTGCCAGCAGCTCACCCCCGGGGGATGAGCAGTTCTTC; CDR3aa: CASSSPPGDEQFF
j_gene: TRBJ2-7; v_gene: TRBV16; d_gene: TRBD1; abundance: NA; CDR3nt: TGTGCCAGCAGCCAGACAGGACAGGAGAGCTCCTACGAGCAGTACTTC; CDR3aa: CASSQTGQESSYEQYF
j_gene: TRBJ2-1; v_gene: TRBV19; d_gene: NA; abundance: NA; CDR3nt: TGTGCCAGTAGTATTAAACTAGTTGGGAATGAGCAGTTCTTC; CDR3aa: CASSIKLVGNEQFF
j_gene: TRBJ2-6; v_gene: TRBV7-2; d_gene: NA; abundance: NA; CDR3nt: TGTGCCAGCAGCAAATACTCTGGGGCCAACGTCCTGACTTTC; CDR3aa: CASSKYSGANVLTF
j_gene: TRBJ2-3; v_gene: TRBV5-4; d_gene: TRBD2; abundance: NA; CDR3nt: TGTGCCAGCAGCTACGGGACTAGCGGGGATACAGATACGCAGTATTTT; CDR3aa: CASSYGTSGDTDTQYF
j_gene: TRBJ2-7; v_gene: TRBV18; d_gene: NA; abundance: NA; CDR3nt: TGTGCCAGCTCACCAGGTCGGACTCACTACGAGCAGTACTTC; CDR3aa: CASSPGRTHYEQYF